The rows below give T cell receptor beta chains drawn from one sample of a study of sequential checkpoint blockade in melanoma. Repertoires were generated with immunoSEQ multiplex PCR, while TCRdb's copy carries only in-frame clones and drops some. The sample gives 9,000 to 10,000 clones, roughly 78% of which show up once; more than 20% is in the top ten. Here the sequenced sample was CD8+ T cells sorted from blood (inferred from file names), taken from a patient given nivolumab and ipilimumab in sequence. The receptors shown here come from a human donor with melanoma. CDR3s include the opening cysteine and the closing phenylalanine or tryptophan. The order of the fields is J gene, clone size, V gene, D gene, CDR3 protein, CDR3 DNA. The D gene is left open where the match is weak. Expanded clones are given a class, and other clones once, few, many or no size at all.

>TRBJ2-7|-|TRBV27|-
CASRDFSYEQYF
TGTGCCAGCAGGGACTTCTCCTACGAGCAGTACTTC
>TRBJ2-1|-|TRBV6-5|TRBD1
CASSFEGTGSQSEQFF
TGTGCCAGCAGTTTTGAAGGGACAGGGAGTCAGAGTGAGCAGTTCTTC
>TRBJ2-7|-|TRBV28|TRBD2
CASSLGRGGRGYEQYF
TGTGCCAGCAGTTTGGGAAGGGGAGGGCGGGGCTACGAGCAGTACTTC
>TRBJ1-6|-|TRBV4-1|-
CASSPLTTGIDSPLHF
TGCGCCAGCAGCCCTTTGACGACAGGTATTGATTCACCCCTCCACTTT
>TRBJ2-3|-|TRBV27|-
CASSFGRRTDTQYF
TGTGCCAGCAGTTTTGGCAGGCGCACAGATACGCAGTATTTT
>TRBJ2-5|-|TRBV4-3|-
CASSQEYGVGSETQYF
TGCGCCAGCAGCCAAGAGTATGGAGTAGGTTCTGAGACCCAGTACTTC
>TRBJ1-6|few|TRBV7-9|-
CASSLTGRSPLHF
TGTGCCAGCAGCCTAACAGGGCGGTCACCCCTCCACTTT
>TRBJ2-3|few|TRBV4-1|-
CASSQEAGGVYTDTQYF
TGCGCCAGCAGCCAAGAGGCTGGCGGGGTATACACAGATACGCAGTATTTT
>TRBJ2-7|-|TRBV13|TRBD1
CATKAGDSTYEQYF
TGTGCCACCAAGGCTGGGGACAGTACCTACGAGCAGTACTTC
>TRBJ2-7|-|TRBV15|TRBD2
CATSRDLSGGAVYEQYF
TGTGCCACCAGCAGAGATTTAAGCGGGGGGGCCGTTTACGAGCAGTACTTC
>TRBJ1-2|few|TRBV19|-
CASSISGGYGYTF
TGTGCCAGTAGTATATCAGGTGGCTATGGCTACACCTTC
>TRBJ2-1|-|TRBV4-1|-
CASSQERTDSYNEQFF
TGCGCCAGCAGCCAAGAGAGAACAGACTCCTACAATGAGCAGTTCTTC
>TRBJ2-5|-|TRBV7-9|-
CASSLSREETQYF
TGTGCCAGCAGCTTATCTCGCGAAGAGACCCAGTACTTC
>TRBJ2-7|-|TRBV6-1|TRBD1
CASSVGQGDIIMIEQYF
TGTGCCAGCAGTGTTGGACAGGGAGACATCATCATGATCGAGCAGTACTTC
>TRBJ1-4|-|TRBV30|-
CAWSPEATNEKLFF
TGTGCCTGGAGTCCAGAAGCAACTAATGAAAAACTGTTTTTT
>TRBJ2-1|once|TRBV29-1|-
CSVELHNEQFF
TGCAGCGTTGAACTCCACAATGAGCAGTTCTTC
>TRBJ2-7|-|TRBV4-3|-
CASSQARERGTYGQYF
TGCGCCAGCAGCCAAGCGAGAGAGAGGGGGACCTACGGGCAGTACTTC
>TRBJ1-1|few|TRBV11-2|TRBD1
CASSLERQGILEAFF
TGTGCCAGCAGCTTAGAAAGACAGGGGATCTTAGAAGCTTTCTTT
>TRBJ2-7|-|TRBV4-1|-
CASSQVGGSRYF
TGCGCCAGCAGCCAAGTCGGGGGTAGTAGGTACTTC
>TRBJ2-1|medium-sized|TRBV19|TRBD2
CASSRTSDPYNEQFF
TGTGCCAGTAGCCGGACTAGCGACCCATACAATGAGCAGTTCTTC
>TRBJ2-7|-|TRBV29-1|TRBD1
CSVALQGYEQYF
TGCAGCGTTGCATTACAGGGGTACGAGCAGTACTTC
>TRBJ2-1|medium-sized|TRBV19|TRBD1
CASTETGWNEQFF
TGTGCCAGTACTGAGACAGGGTGGAATGAGCAGTTCTTC
>TRBJ2-1|-|TRBV4-1|TRBD2
CASSQGQQGLAGEYEQFF
TGCGCCAGCAGCCAAGGTCAGCAGGGACTAGCGGGAGAATATGAGCAGTTCTTC
>TRBJ2-7|-|TRBV9|-
CASSVGRASEQYF
TGTGCCAGCAGCGTAGGGAGGGCCTCCGAGCAGTACTTC
>TRBJ2-1|-|TRBV6-1|TRBD1
CASSEEAGQGGNEQFF
TGTGCCAGCAGTGAAGAGGCAGGACAGGGCGGCAATGAGCAGTTCTTC
>TRBJ2-7|-|TRBV5-5|-
CASSLDARLVNEQYF
TGTGCCAGCAGCTTGGACGCCCGACTAGTAAACGAGCAGTACTTC
>TRBJ2-3|-|TRBV7-6|-
CASSLGRSDTQYF
TGTGCCAGCAGCTTAGGGAGGTCAGATACGCAGTATTTT
>TRBJ2-5|-|TRBV7-9|TRBD2
CASSSRLAGGLWNETQYF
TGTGCCAGCAGCTCCCGACTAGCGGGGGGGCTGTGGAATGAGACCCAGTACTTC
>TRBJ2-7|-|TRBV5-1|TRBD2
CASSLGTSGYYEQYF
TGCGCCAGCAGCCTCGGGACTAGCGGGTACTACGAGCAGTACTTC
>TRBJ1-2|medium-sized|TRBV4-3|-
CASSQDRGLESGYTF
TGCGCCAGCAGCCAAGATCGGGGGTTGGAAAGTGGCTACACCTTC
>TRBJ2-5|-|TRBV15|-
CATSRRVRVEKETQYF
TGTGCCACCAGCAGACGTGTCAGGGTAGAAAAAGAGACCCAGTACTTC
>TRBJ2-7|-|TRBV6-6|TRBD2
CASSRTSEIYEQYF
TGTGCCAGCAGTCGGACTAGTGAAATCTACGAGCAGTACTTC
>TRBJ2-1|once|TRBV30|TRBD1
CAWTIPLTGGFYNEQFF
TGTGCCTGGACCATCCCTCTTACAGGGGGCTTCTACAATGAGCAGTTCTTC
>TRBJ1-5|-|TRBV30|-
CAWSQWGDQPQHF
TGTGCCTGGAGTCAATGGGGCGATCAGCCCCAGCATTTT
>TRBJ2-3|-|TRBV4-2|TRBD2
CASSHSSGSTDTQYF
TGTGCCAGCAGCCACTCTAGCGGTAGCACAGATACGCAGTATTTT
>TRBJ1-2|-|TRBV6-1|TRBD1
CASRDRRTGDDGYTF
TGTGCCAGCAGGGATCGTCGGACAGGGGATGATGGCTACACCTTC
>TRBJ1-1|-|TRBV7-7|-
CASSLGRNTEAFF
TGTGCCAGCAGCTTGGGCAGGAACACTGAAGCTTTCTTT
>TRBJ1-4|-|TRBV15|TRBD1
CATSRETGGNEKLFF
TGTGCCACCAGCAGGGAAACAGGGGGTAATGAAAAACTGTTTTTT
>TRBJ1-6|once|TRBV6-4|TRBD1
CASSVDGQGGSSPLHF
TGTGCCAGCAGTGTTGACGGACAGGGTGGCAGTTCACCCCTCCACTTT
>TRBJ2-4|-|TRBV7-9|-
CASSLGGLNIQYF
TGTGCCAGCAGCTTGGGGGGTTTAAACATTCAGTACTTC
>TRBJ2-1|-|TRBV6-5|-
CASRRQGVYNEQFF
TGTGCCAGCAGACGACAAGGGGTCTACAATGAGCAGTTCTTC
>TRBJ2-1|-|TRBV29-1|-
CSVESLDDRAFF
TGCAGCGTTGAATCCCTCGATGATCGAGCGTTCTTC
>TRBJ2-1|once|TRBV4-1|TRBD1
CASSLGRQGNEQFF
TGCGCCAGCAGCCTCGGCCGACAGGGGAATGAGCAGTTCTTC
>TRBJ1-5|-|TRBV13|-
CASSSGILNQPQHF
TGTGCCAGCAGCTCGGGGATACTCAATCAGCCCCAGCATTTT
>TRBJ2-1|-|TRBV13|TRBD2
CASSAGLAGGQNANEQFF
TGTGCCAGCAGCGCGGGACTAGCGGGAGGTCAGAATGCAAATGAGCAGTTCTTC
>TRBJ2-5|-|TRBV9|TRBD2
CASSSHISGRKQETQYF
TGTGCCAGCAGCTCCCACATTAGCGGGAGGAAACAAGAGACCCAGTACTTC
>TRBJ2-5|-|TRBV6-5|TRBD2
CASSTLAGGLQFSYF
TGTGCCAGCAGTACGTTAGCGGGAGGGCTACAGTTTTCATACTTC
>TRBJ1-2|-|TRBV18|-
CASSGHFEAF
TGTGCCAGCTCCGGACATTTCGAGGCCTTC
>TRBJ2-7|few|TRBV10-3|TRBD2
CAIAPSGYEQYF
TGTGCCATCGCGCCTAGCGGGTACGAGCAGTACTTC
>TRBJ2-7|once|TRBV2|-
CASRAPGNEQYF
TGTGCCAGCAGGGCCCCCGGGAACGAGCAGTACTTC
>TRBJ1-6|-|TRBV7-9|-
CASSSDPGHSPLHF
TGTGCCAGCAGCTCTGATCCAGGCCATTCACCCCTCCACTTT
>TRBJ2-2|few|TRBV5-4|TRBD1
CASSLADRVAGELFF
TGTGCCAGCAGCTTGGCGGACAGGGTAGCCGGGGAGCTGTTTTTT
>TRBJ2-2|few|TRBV6-4|-
CASSDSPQGELFF
TGTGCCAGCAGTGACTCCCCTCAGGGGGAGCTGTTTTTT
>TRBJ2-2|once|TRBV7-9|TRBD1
CASSLRDRDGNTGELFF
TGTGCCAGCAGCTTGCGGGACAGGGATGGTAACACCGGGGAGCTGTTTTTT